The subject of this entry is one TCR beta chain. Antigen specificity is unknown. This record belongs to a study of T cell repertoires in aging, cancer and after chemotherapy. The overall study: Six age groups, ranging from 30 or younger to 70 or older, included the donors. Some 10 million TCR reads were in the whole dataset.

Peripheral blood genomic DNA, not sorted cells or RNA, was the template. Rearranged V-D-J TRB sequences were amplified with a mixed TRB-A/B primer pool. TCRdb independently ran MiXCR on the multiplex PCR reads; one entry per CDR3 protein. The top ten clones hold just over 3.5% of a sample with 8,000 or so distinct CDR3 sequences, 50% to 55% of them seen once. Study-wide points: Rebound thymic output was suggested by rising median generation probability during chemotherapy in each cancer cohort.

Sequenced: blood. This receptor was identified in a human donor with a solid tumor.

This chain's CDR3 is CASSFRQRDTDTQYF. Written as DNA, the CDR3 is TGTGCCAGCAGCTTCCGGCAGCGGGACACAGATACGCAGTATTTT. The chain employs TRBV7-6 and TRBJ2-3; TRBD2 matches 7 bases. CDR1 SGHVS and CDR2 FNYEAQ come from the germline V gene. Losses at the gene ends were 3 bases for V and 2 bases for J; bases not matched to a gene: 5. CDR3 length: 15 residues.